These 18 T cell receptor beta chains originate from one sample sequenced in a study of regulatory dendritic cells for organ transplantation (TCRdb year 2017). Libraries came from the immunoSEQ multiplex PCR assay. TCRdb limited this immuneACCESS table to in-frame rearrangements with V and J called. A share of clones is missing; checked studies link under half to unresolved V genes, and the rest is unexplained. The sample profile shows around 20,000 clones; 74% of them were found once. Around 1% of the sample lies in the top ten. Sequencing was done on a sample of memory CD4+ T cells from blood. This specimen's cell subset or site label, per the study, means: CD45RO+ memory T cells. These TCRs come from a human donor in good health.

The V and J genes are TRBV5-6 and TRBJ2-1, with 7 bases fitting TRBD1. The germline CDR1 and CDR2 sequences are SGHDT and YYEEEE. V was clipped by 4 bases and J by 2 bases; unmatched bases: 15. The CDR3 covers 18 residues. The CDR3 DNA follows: TGTGCCAGCAGCCCCCTAAAACGACAGGGTTGGACCTACAATGAGCAGTTCTTC. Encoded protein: CASSPLKRQGWTYNEQFF.

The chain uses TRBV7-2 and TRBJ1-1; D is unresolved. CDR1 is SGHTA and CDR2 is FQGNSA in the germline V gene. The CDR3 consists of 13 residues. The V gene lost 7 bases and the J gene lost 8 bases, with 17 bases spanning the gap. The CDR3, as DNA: TGTGCCAGCACCTTCCTGGAGGGCTGGGAAGCTTTCTTT. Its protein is CASTFLEGWEAFF.

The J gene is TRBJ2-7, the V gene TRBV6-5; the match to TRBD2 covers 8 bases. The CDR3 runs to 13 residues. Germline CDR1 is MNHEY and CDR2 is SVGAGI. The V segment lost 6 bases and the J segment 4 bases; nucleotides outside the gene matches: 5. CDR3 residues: CASRDPSGYEQYF. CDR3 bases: TGTGCCAGCAGAGATCCTAGCGGGTACGAGCAGTACTTC.

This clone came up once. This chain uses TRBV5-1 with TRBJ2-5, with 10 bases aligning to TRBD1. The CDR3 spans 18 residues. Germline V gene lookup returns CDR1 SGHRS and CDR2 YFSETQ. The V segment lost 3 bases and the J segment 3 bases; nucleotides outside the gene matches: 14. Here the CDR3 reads CASSSGQGGVRYEETQYF. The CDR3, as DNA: TGCGCCAGCAGCTCAGGACAGGGGGGAGTTCGGTACGAAGAGACCCAGTACTTC. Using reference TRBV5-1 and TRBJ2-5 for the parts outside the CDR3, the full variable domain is KAGVTQTPRYLIKTRGQQVTLSCSPISGHRSVSWYQQTPGQGLQFLFEYFSETQRNKGNFPGRFSGRQFSNSRSEMNVSTLELGDSALYLCASSSGQGGVRYEETQYFGPGTRLLVL.

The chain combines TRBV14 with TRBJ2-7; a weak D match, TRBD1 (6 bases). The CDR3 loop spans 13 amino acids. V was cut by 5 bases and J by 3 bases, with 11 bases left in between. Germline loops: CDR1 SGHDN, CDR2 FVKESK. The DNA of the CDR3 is TGTGCCAGCAGCACCCAACAGGGCTACGAGCAGTACTTC. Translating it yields CASSTQQGYEQYF.

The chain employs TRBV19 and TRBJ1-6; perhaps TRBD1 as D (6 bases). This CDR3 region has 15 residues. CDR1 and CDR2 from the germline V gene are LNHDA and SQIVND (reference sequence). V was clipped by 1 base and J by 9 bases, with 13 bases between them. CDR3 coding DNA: TGTGCCAGTAGTATAGCAGGGACACGGGGTTCACCCCTCCACTTT. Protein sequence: CASSIAGTRGSPLHF.

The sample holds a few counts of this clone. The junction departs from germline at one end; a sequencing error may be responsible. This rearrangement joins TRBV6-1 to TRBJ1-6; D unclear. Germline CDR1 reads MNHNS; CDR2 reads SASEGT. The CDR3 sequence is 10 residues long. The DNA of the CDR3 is TGTGCCAGCAGTGATGAAACTCTCTCCTTT. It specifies CASSDETLSF.

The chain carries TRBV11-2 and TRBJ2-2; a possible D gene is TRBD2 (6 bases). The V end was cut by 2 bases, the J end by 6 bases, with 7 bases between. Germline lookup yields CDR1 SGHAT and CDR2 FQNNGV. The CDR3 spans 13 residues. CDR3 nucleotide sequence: TGTGCCAGCAGCTTAAGCGGGTCCGGGGAGCTGTTTTTT. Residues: CASSLSGSGELFF.

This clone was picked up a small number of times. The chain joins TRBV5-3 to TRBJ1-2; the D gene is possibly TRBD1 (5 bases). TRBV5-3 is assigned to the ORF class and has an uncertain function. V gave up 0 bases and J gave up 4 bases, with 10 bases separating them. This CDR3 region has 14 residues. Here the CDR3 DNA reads TGTGCCAGAAGCTTGGTGACCGGGGGCTATGGCTACACCTTC. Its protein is CARSLVTGGYGYTF.

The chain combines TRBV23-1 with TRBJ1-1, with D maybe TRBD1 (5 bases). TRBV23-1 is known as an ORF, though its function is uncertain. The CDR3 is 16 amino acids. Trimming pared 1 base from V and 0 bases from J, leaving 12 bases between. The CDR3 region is CASSQLGARVNTEAFF. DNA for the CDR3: TGCGCCAGCAGTCAATTAGGGGCCAGGGTGAACACTGAAGCTTTCTTT.

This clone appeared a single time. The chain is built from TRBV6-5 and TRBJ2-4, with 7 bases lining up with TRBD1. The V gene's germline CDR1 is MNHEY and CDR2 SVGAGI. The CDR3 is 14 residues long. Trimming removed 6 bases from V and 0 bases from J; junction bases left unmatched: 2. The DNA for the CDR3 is TGTGCCAGCAGACAGGGGCCAGCCAAAAACATTCAGTACTTC. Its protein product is CASRQGPAKNIQYF.

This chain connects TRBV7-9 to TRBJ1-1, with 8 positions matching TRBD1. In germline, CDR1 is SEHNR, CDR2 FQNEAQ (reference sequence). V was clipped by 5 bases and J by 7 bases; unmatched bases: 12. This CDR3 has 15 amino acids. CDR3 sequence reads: CASSPGQVSFGEAFF. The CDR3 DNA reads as TGTGCCAGCAGCCCGGGACAGGTCTCGTTCGGTGAAGCTTTCTTT.

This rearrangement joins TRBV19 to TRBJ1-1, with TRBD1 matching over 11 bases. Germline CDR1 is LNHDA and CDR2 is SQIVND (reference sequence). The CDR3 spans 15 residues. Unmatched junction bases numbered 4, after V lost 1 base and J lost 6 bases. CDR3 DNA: TGTGCCAGTAGTATAGGAGGGACAGGGGGTTCTGAAGCTTTCTTT. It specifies CASSIGGTGGSEAFF.

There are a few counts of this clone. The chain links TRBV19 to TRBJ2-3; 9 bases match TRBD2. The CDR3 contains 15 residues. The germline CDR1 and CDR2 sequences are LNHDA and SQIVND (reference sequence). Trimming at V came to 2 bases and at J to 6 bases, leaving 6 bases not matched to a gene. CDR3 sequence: CASSIRRGGSDTQYF. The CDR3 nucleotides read TGTGCCAGTAGTATACGGCGGGGGGGATCCGATACGCAGTATTTT.

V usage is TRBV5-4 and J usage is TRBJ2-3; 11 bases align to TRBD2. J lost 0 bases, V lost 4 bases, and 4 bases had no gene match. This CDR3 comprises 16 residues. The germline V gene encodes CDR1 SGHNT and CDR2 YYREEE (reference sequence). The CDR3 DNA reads TGTGCCAGCAGCCCCACTAGCGGGGGAAGCACAGATACGCAGTATTTT. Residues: CASSPTSGGSTDTQYF.

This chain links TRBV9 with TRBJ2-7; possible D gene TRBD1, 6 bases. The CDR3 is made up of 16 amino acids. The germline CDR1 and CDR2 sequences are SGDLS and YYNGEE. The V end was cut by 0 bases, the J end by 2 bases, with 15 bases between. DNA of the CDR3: TGTGCCAGCAGCGTAGGAGAAGGGGGATTAGCCTACGAGCAGTACTTC. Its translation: CASSVGEGGLAYEQYF.

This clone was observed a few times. CDR3 in amino acids: CASRLAGGNEQFF. The CDR3 bases are TGTGCCAGCAGATTAGCGGGGGGCAATGAGCAGTTCTTC. V gene TRBV5-4 combines with J gene TRBJ2-1; 10 positions match TRBD2. Germline-derived CDR1 and CDR2 are SGHNT and YYREEE (reference sequence). CDR3 length: 13 amino acids. V trimming: 5 bases; J trimming: 6 bases; junction bases outside the gene matches: 2. Supplemented by reference TRBV5-4 and TRBJ2-1, the full variable domain reads ETGVTQSPTHLIKTRGQQVTLRCSSQSGHNTVSWYQQALGQGPQFIFQYYREEENGRGNFPPRFSGLQFPNYSSELNVNALELDDSALYLCASRLAGGNEQFFGPGTRLTVL.

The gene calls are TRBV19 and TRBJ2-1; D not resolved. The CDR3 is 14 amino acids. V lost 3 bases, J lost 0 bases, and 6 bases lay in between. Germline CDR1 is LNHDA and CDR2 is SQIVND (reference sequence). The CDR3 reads CASSMANSYNEQFF. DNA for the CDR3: TGTGCCAGTAGTATGGCCAACTCCTACAATGAGCAGTTCTTC.